This TCR beta chain was sequenced for a study of blood T cells in healthy people across ages. General study findings and limits: Estimates of total diversity, which came from one million sequenced T cells, were considered to be underestimates. TCR beta diversity, measured per million T cells, fell in a roughly linear way with age.

The germline V gene has CDR1 MNHNY and CDR2 SVGAGI (reference sequence). The V gene lost 2 bases and the J gene lost 7 bases, with 19 bases spanning the gap. CDR3 size: 16 residues. This clonotype has more than one count but fewer than ten. Its antigen is unknown. With a J-beta primer mix and a sample-barcoded 5' primer, a second PCR ran roughly 6 to 12 cycles. There were at least 2.5 million CDR3-containing paired-end reads obtained from each sample. Using its own MiXCR run on the 5' RACE reads, TCRdb lists one record per CDR3 protein. The sample lists 1,300,000 or so distinct CDR3 sequences; approximately 60% were seen once.

The chain combines TRBV6-6 with TRBJ2-3; possibly TRBD2 for D (6 bases). This TCR was sampled from a man aged 18 to 30 in good health. The sample comprised blood. CDR3: CASSYATSGDFNTQYF. The CDR3 nucleotides read TGTGCCAGCAGTTACGCGACTAGTGGGGATTTTAATACGCAGTATTTT.